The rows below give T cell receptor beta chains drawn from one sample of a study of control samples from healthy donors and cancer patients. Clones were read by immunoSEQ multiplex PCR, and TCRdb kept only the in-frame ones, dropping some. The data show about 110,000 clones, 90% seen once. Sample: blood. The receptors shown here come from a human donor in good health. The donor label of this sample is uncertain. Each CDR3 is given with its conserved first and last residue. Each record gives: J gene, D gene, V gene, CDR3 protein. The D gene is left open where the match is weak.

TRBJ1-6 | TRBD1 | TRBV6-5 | CASSRDRGTNSPLHF
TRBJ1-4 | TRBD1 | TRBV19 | CASSGGTGITNEKLFF
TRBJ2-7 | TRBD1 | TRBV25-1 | CASSRTGSYEQYF
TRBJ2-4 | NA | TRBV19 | CASSIPDGLNIQYF
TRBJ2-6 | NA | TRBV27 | CASRKMGSGANVLTF
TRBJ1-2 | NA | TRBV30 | CAWSVHTDPWYGYTF
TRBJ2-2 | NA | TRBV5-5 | CASSPGTANTGELFF
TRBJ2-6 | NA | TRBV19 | CASSIDSGANVLTF
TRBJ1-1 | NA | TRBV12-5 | CASGGEIHWNTEAFF
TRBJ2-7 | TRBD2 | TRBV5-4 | CASSTRTSNNEQYF
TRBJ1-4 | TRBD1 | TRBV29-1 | CSVAAGQISEKLFF
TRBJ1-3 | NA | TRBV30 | CAWSVWGSGNTIYF
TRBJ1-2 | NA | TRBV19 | CASSDHRVPANYGYTF
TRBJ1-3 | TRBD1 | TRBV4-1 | CASSLIGDRHRNTIYF
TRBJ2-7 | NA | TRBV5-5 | CASSLGTPSYEQYF
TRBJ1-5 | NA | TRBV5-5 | CASSHDSNQPQHF
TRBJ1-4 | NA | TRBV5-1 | CASSLGSANEKLFF
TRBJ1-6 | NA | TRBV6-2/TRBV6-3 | CASSPGGRTPLHF
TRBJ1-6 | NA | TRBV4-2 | CASNQAGSSPLHF
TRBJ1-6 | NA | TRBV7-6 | CASSLFAKSQTSYNSPLHF
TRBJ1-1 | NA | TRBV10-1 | CASSQGGGGATEAFF
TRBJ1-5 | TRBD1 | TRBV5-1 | CASSLGGTGVNQPQHF
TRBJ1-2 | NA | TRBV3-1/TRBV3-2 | CASSQGGAKAQLLGCGYGYTF
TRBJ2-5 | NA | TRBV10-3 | CAISDPGNYRETQYF